This T cell receptor (beta chain) was sequenced for a study of tumor-infiltrating lymphocytes in localized non-small cell lung cancer. Assay: immunoSEQ multiplex PCR; the TCRdb copy retains only in-frame clones and omits some. The sample yields 9,500 to 15,000 clones, over 80% seen once. Study-level points and caveats: TCR sequencing covered a subset of patients with enough tissue. No T-cell fraction difference was seen between IM1 and IM2 tumors. No link was found between tumor T-cell fraction and recurrence-free survival. TCRbeta sequencing showed higher T cell infiltration in tumors than uninvolved lung.

Points on this clone: Its antigen remains unknown.

Germline V gives CDR1 SGHDN, CDR2 FVKESK. CDR3 length: 15 residues. V was cut by 0 bases and J by 7 bases, with 10 bases left in between. The genes are TRBV14 and TRBJ1-6; the D gene is possibly TRBD1 (5 bases). The material sequenced was lung tumor tissue. The source of this sequence is a human donor with non-small cell lung cancer. CDR3 in DNA: TGTGCCAGCAGCCAAGACGGGGGGACCAATTCACCCCTCCACTTT. Its protein product is CASSQDGGTNSPLHF.